Listed below are T cell receptor beta chains from one sample, sequenced in a study of blood T cell repertoires in COVID-19. Some clones are missing from TCRdb's copy, which holds only in-frame ones; the method was immunoSEQ multiplex PCR. In the table there are under 45,000 clones, around 83% of which are singletons. The sequenced material came from peripheral blood. These receptor sequences come from an elderly woman with active or convalescent COVID-19. CDR3s include the opening cysteine and the closing phenylalanine or tryptophan. Each record gives: clone size, J gene, CDR3 length, D gene, V gene, CDR3 DNA, CDR3 protein. D genes are given only for firm matches. The size of a clone is reported for some rows only, either as once, few or many, or as a class for expanded clones.

>-|TRBJ2-1|16|TRBD2|TRBV7-3
TGTGCCAGCAGCCCCTCGACTAGCGTAACCTACAATGAGCAGTTCTTC
CASSPSTSVTYNEQFF
>-|TRBJ1-1|14|-|TRBV28
TGTGCCAGCAGTCCCCTGGGACATTCCACTGAAGCTTTCTTT
CASSPLGHSTEAFF
>-|TRBJ2-3|17|-|TRBV5-1
TGCGCCAGCAGCTTGGTGGTTAGCGGAACTAGCACAGATACGCAGTATTTT
CASSLVVSGTSTDTQYF
>-|TRBJ1-1|15|-|TRBV19
TGTGCCAGTAGTCCGGGGGACCGGGGGAACACTGAAGCTTTCTTT
CASSPGDRGNTEAFF
>-|TRBJ2-1|11|TRBD2|TRBV3-1/TRBV3-2
TGTGCCAGCAGCCAACTGGGACTAGCGTTCTTC
CASSQLGLAFF
>-|TRBJ2-3|13|-|TRBV14
TGTGCCAGCAGCTGGGGGCTGACAGATACGCAGTATTTT
CASSWGLTDTQYF
>-|TRBJ1-3|16|-|TRBV7-9
TGTGCCAGCAGCTTAGATAGACGGAGCTCTGGAAACACCATATATTTT
CASSLDRRSSGNTIYF
>-|TRBJ1-2|14|-|TRBV19
TGTGCCAGTAGTGAGGTCGGAGCTTACTATGGCTACACCTTC
CASSEVGAYYGYTF
>-|TRBJ2-7|14|-|TRBV4-3
TGCGCCAGCAGCCAAGACAGGGGAAACTACGAGCAGTACTTC
CASSQDRGNYEQYF
>-|TRBJ2-1|13|-|TRBV28
TGTGCCAGCAGTTTAACCCAAAGTAGAGAGCAGTTCTTC
CASSLTQSREQFF
>-|TRBJ1-3|14|-|TRBV5-5
TGTGCCAGCAGCTTGGGGACTGCTGGAAACACCATATATTTT
CASSLGTAGNTIYF
>-|TRBJ2-3|14|-|TRBV9
TGTGCCAGCAGCGTAGGAGGGCCCACAGATACGCAGTATTTT
CASSVGGPTDTQYF
>-|TRBJ1-2|12|-|TRBV9
TGTGCCAGCAGCGGGAGGTACGATGGCTACACCTTC
CASSGRYDGYTF
>-|TRBJ2-1|15|-|TRBV5-5
TGTGCCAGCAGCTTAGGAGCGAATCTCTACAATGAGCAGTTCTTC
CASSLGANLYNEQFF
>-|TRBJ2-1|15|TRBD2|TRBV29-1
TGCAGCGTTGGGCAGCGGGGCCCAATCCACAATGAGCAGTTCTTC
CSVGQRGPIHNEQFF
>-|TRBJ2-7|14|-|TRBV2
TGTGCCAGCAGACCGATGACAGAGCCTACCGAGCAGTACTTC
CASRPMTEPTEQYF
>-|TRBJ2-3|16|TRBD1|TRBV2
TGTGCCAGCAAGCGAAGAACCGGGACAGAGACAGATACGCAGTATTTT
CASKRRTGTETDTQYF
>-|TRBJ1-5|13|-|TRBV12-3/TRBV12-4
TGTGCCAGCCAGGGAAATAGCAATCAGCCCCAGCATTTT
CASQGNSNQPQHF
>-|TRBJ2-5|14|TRBD1|TRBV2
TGTGCCAGCAGTGTAATTACAGGGGGTGAGACCCAGTACTTC
CASSVITGGETQYF
>-|TRBJ2-7|13|TRBD2|TRBV7-9
TGTGCCAGCAGCCCGGGACTAGCGGGGGGTCTGTACTTC
CASSPGLAGGLYF
>-|TRBJ1-6|14|-|TRBV5-6
TGTGCCAGCAGCCCGGAAAAATGGGCTTCACCCCTCCACTTT
CASSPEKWASPLHF
>once|TRBJ2-7|16|-|TRBV6-2/TRBV6-3
TGTGCCAGCAGTTACAATATAAGACAATCGTCCTACGAGCAGTACTTC
CASSYNIRQSSYEQYF
>-|TRBJ2-2|14|-|TRBV29-1
TGCAGCGTTGAATCCTCAGGGGGGTCCGGGGAGCTGTTTTTT
CSVESSGGSGELFF
>-|TRBJ1-4|14|-|TRBV20-1
TGCAGTGCTAGTCTAACCCGGGAGCATGAAAAACTGTTTTTT
CSASLTREHEKLFF
>-|TRBJ2-7|14|TRBD1|TRBV6-5
TGTGCCAGCTCCGACCGGGACAGGGGGTACGAGCAGTACTTC
CASSDRDRGYEQYF
>few|TRBJ2-3|15|TRBD2|TRBV29-1
TGCAGCGCCCTTACAGCGGGAGGGTACACAGATACGCAGTATTTT
CSALTAGGYTDTQYF
>few|TRBJ2-1|12|TRBD2|TRBV7-8
TGTGCCAGCAGCTTTCGGCGGGAGGAGTGGTTCTTC
CASSFRREEWFF
>few|TRBJ1-1|22|TRBD1|TRBV28
TGTGCCAGCAGCCCTGTCGGCAGGGGGCTTGGGGACGGGCTTCAGAAGAACACTGAAGCTTTCTTT
CASSPVGRGLGDGLQKNTEAFF
>-|TRBJ2-7|13|-|TRBV7-9
TGTGCCAGCAGCTTAGAGGGGTTCGGAGAGCAGTACTTC
CASSLEGFGEQYF
>once|TRBJ2-7|14|TRBD2|TRBV29-1
TGCAGCTCTGGGGAAACTAGCGGGAGTAACGAGCAGTACTTC
CSSGETSGSNEQYF
>-|TRBJ2-1|15|-|TRBV28
TGTGCCAGCACCCTGCAAGCGGTTCACTACAATGAGCAGTTCTTC
CASTLQAVHYNEQFF
>-|TRBJ2-7|14|-|TRBV5-1
TGCGCCAGCAGCCCACAGGACGGCTCCTACGAGCAGTACTTC
CASSPQDGSYEQYF
>few|TRBJ2-3|14|TRBD1|TRBV11-2
TGTGCCAGCAGCCGACAGGGGTCCACAGATACGCAGTATTTT
CASSRQGSTDTQYF
>-|TRBJ2-5|15|TRBD1|TRBV6-6
TGTGCCAGCAGCGAACCGGGACAGGGGCAAGAGACCCAGTACTTC
CASSEPGQGQETQYF
>-|TRBJ2-2|17|TRBD2|TRBV10-3
TGTGCCATCAGGCCAACTAGCGGGAGACAGAACACCGGGGAGCTGTTTTTT
CAIRPTSGRQNTGELFF
>-|TRBJ2-1|16|TRBD2|TRBV11-2
TGTGCCAGCAGCTCACTGAAGGGACTAGCGGGAGTAGGGCAGTTCTTC
CASSSLKGLAGVGQFF
>-|TRBJ2-1|16|-|TRBV24-1
TGTGCCACCAGTCCAGGGGAGATTAGCTCCTACAATGAGCAGTTCTTC
CATSPGEISSYNEQFF
>-|TRBJ2-7|14|TRBD1|TRBV27
TGTGCCAGCAGTAAAGGGGGACAGCCCCTCGAGCAGTACTTC
CASSKGGQPLEQYF
>-|TRBJ2-7|14|TRBD1|TRBV29-1
TGCAGCGCACGGACCGGGACAGCGAGTTACGAGCAGTACTTC
CSARTGTASYEQYF
>-|TRBJ1-1|11|-|TRBV6-6
TGTGCCAGGTCCCAGGGTTATGAAGCTTTCTTT
CARSQGYEAFF
>-|TRBJ2-1|15|TRBD1|TRBV18
TGTGCCAGCTCACCACAGGGACAGGGTTACAATGAGCAGTTCTTC
CASSPQGQGYNEQFF
>once|TRBJ2-1|17|TRBD2|TRBV5-1
TGCGCCAGCAGCTCTCAGGAGCGGGAGGTCTCCTACAATGAGCAGTTCTTC
CASSSQEREVSYNEQFF